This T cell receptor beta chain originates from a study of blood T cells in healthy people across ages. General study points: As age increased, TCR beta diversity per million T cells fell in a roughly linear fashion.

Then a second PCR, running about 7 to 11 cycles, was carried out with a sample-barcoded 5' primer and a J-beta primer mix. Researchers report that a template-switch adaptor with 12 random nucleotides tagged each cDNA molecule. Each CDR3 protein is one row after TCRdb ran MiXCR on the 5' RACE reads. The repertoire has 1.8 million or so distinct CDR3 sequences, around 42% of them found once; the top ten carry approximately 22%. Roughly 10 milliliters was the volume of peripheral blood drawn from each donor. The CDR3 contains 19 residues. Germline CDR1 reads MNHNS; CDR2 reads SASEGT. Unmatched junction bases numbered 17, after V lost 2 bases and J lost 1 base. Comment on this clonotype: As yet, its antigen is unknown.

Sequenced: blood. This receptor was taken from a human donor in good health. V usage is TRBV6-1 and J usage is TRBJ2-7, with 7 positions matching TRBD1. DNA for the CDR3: TGTGCCAGCAGTGAAAAGTCCCTTTTTGGACAGGCTCCTTCCTACGAGCAGTACTTC. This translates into CASSEKSLFGQAPSYEQYF.